The rows below give T cell receptor beta chains drawn from one sample of a study of blood T cell repertoires in COVID-19. Assay: immunoSEQ multiplex PCR; the TCRdb copy retains only in-frame clones and omits some. This table has 130,000 or so clones, 85% to 90% appearing once. The specimen sequenced was peripheral blood. These receptors were collected from a woman in her sixties with acute or convalescent COVID-19. CDR3s include the opening cysteine and the closing phenylalanine or tryptophan. D genes are given only for firm matches. The size of a clone is reported for some rows only, either as once, few or many, or as a class for expanded clones.

v_call: TRBV6-5
clone_size: -
j_call: TRBJ1-3
d_call: TRBD1
cdr3_nt: TGTGCCAGCAGTTACCAGGGGGCCGCAGGAAACACCATATATTTT
cdr3_aa: CASSYQGAAGNTIYF

v_call: TRBV4-1
clone_size: -
j_call: TRBJ1-3
d_call: TRBD1
cdr3_nt: TGCGCCAGCAGCCAAGACCCCGACAGGGCCTCTGGAAACACCATATATTTT
cdr3_aa: CASSQDPDRASGNTIYF

v_call: TRBV14
clone_size: once
j_call: TRBJ1-6
d_call: -
cdr3_nt: TGTGCCAGCAGCCTTCGGGGGGGCGATTATTCACCCCTCCACTTT
cdr3_aa: CASSLRGGDYSPLHF

v_call: TRBV21-1
clone_size: -
j_call: TRBJ1-2
d_call: -
cdr3_nt: TGTGCCAGCTTCTCGGCAGGGCGGCTACCTAACTATGGCTACACCTTC
cdr3_aa: CASFSAGRLPNYGYTF

v_call: TRBV30
clone_size: -
j_call: TRBJ2-5
d_call: -
cdr3_nt: TGTGCCTGGAGTTTGGTCGAGGAGACCCAGTACTTC
cdr3_aa: CAWSLVEETQYF

v_call: TRBV5-1
clone_size: -
j_call: TRBJ2-2
d_call: -
cdr3_nt: TGCGCCAGCAGCTTGACAGGAGACAGGAACACCGGGGAGCTGTTTTTT
cdr3_aa: CASSLTGDRNTGELFF

v_call: TRBV28
clone_size: few
j_call: TRBJ1-6
d_call: TRBD1
cdr3_nt: TGTGCCAGCAGTTGGAGGACAGGGAGCTCACCCCTCCACTTT
cdr3_aa: CASSWRTGSSPLHF

v_call: TRBV28
clone_size: -
j_call: TRBJ1-6
d_call: -
cdr3_nt: TGTGCCAGCAGTCCCGGTTTGGTGAATTCACCCCTCCACTTT
cdr3_aa: CASSPGLVNSPLHF

v_call: TRBV11-3
clone_size: -
j_call: TRBJ1-3
d_call: -
cdr3_nt: TGTGCCAGCAGCAAAAGGCCGGGACAAATCTCTGGAAACACCATATATTTT
cdr3_aa: CASSKRPGQISGNTIYF

v_call: TRBV7-9
clone_size: -
j_call: TRBJ1-1
d_call: -
cdr3_nt: TGTGCCAGCAGCTTCGGAGGGAACACTGAAGCTTTCTTT
cdr3_aa: CASSFGGNTEAFF

v_call: TRBV24-1
clone_size: -
j_call: TRBJ2-2
d_call: TRBD2
cdr3_nt: TGTGCCGCGCAAGCTGGACTAGCGGGGGGGCGAGATCGGGACGGGGAGCTGTTTTTT
cdr3_aa: CAAQAGLAGGRDRDGELFF

v_call: TRBV7-8
clone_size: -
j_call: TRBJ2-7
d_call: TRBD1
cdr3_nt: TGTGCCAGCAGCTTGGGACAGGTATCCTACGAGCAGTACTTC
cdr3_aa: CASSLGQVSYEQYF

v_call: TRBV11-3
clone_size: once
j_call: TRBJ2-1
d_call: -
cdr3_nt: TGTGCCAGCAGCTCCTCCAGGGGTGAGCAGTTCTTC
cdr3_aa: CASSSSRGEQFF

v_call: TRBV11-2
clone_size: -
j_call: TRBJ2-1
d_call: TRBD2
cdr3_nt: TGTGCCAGCAGCTACGGACTAGCGGGGGTCTCCTACAATGAGCAGTTCTTC
cdr3_aa: CASSYGLAGVSYNEQFF

v_call: TRBV24-1
clone_size: -
j_call: TRBJ2-5
d_call: TRBD2
cdr3_nt: TGTGCCACCAGTGATTGGCGGGGGGCGGAAGAGACCCAGTACTTC
cdr3_aa: CATSDWRGAEETQYF

v_call: TRBV2
clone_size: -
j_call: TRBJ1-5
d_call: TRBD1
cdr3_nt: TGTGCCAGCAGGGGGACAGGGCTACAGCCCCAGCATTTT
cdr3_aa: CASRGTGLQPQHF

v_call: TRBV18
clone_size: -
j_call: TRBJ2-7
d_call: -
cdr3_nt: TGTGCCAGCTCGCTAGGCCACTCTCTCTACGAGCAGTACTTC
cdr3_aa: CASSLGHSLYEQYF

v_call: TRBV7-8
clone_size: -
j_call: TRBJ2-5
d_call: -
cdr3_nt: TGTGCCAGCAGTATCTTAAGCGAGACCCAGTACTTC
cdr3_aa: CASSILSETQYF

v_call: TRBV28
clone_size: -
j_call: TRBJ1-4
d_call: TRBD1
cdr3_nt: TGTGCCAGCAGGCGCAGGGGGCGAAATGAAAAACTGTTTTTT
cdr3_aa: CASRRRGRNEKLFF

v_call: TRBV14
clone_size: -
j_call: TRBJ2-3
d_call: TRBD2
cdr3_nt: TGTGCCAGCAGCCACTGGGGGGGGGATACGCAGTATTTT
cdr3_aa: CASSHWGGDTQYF

v_call: TRBV9
clone_size: -
j_call: TRBJ2-2
d_call: TRBD2
cdr3_nt: TGTGCCAGCAGCGTAGGGAGCCAGCGGGGGCGGACCGGGGAGCTGTTTTTT
cdr3_aa: CASSVGSQRGRTGELFF

v_call: TRBV6-5
clone_size: -
j_call: TRBJ2-1
d_call: -
cdr3_nt: TGTGCCAGCACTCAACAGCCTATCTACAATGAGCAGTTCTTC
cdr3_aa: CASTQQPIYNEQFF

v_call: TRBV5-4
clone_size: -
j_call: TRBJ1-1
d_call: TRBD1
cdr3_nt: TGTGCCAGCAGCCAAGGACAGGGGTTGACCACTGAAGCTTTCTTT
cdr3_aa: CASSQGQGLTTEAFF

v_call: TRBV11-3
clone_size: -
j_call: TRBJ2-1
d_call: TRBD2
cdr3_nt: TGTGCCAGCATGTCTGCGGCTAGCGGGGGGGGAGAGCAGTTCTTC
cdr3_aa: CASMSAASGGGEQFF

v_call: TRBV11-2
clone_size: -
j_call: TRBJ2-7
d_call: TRBD1
cdr3_nt: TGTGCCAGCAGCTTAACCCCCCGGACAGGGGGCAAGGGGTACGAGCAGTACTTC
cdr3_aa: CASSLTPRTGGKGYEQYF